These 22 T cell receptor beta chains were all obtained from the same sample, sequenced in a study of blood T cell repertoires in COVID-19. The method was immunoSEQ multiplex PCR; TCRdb's version includes in-frame clones alone and lacks a portion of them. Found here are 150,000 to 200,000 clones, approximately 87% of them singletons; the top ten hold under 13%. The sequencing sample was made of peripheral blood. Every receptor here comes from a woman in her seventies with COVID-19, enrolled during active disease.

A single count supports this clone. The V and J genes are TRBV9 and TRBJ2-5; TRBD2 agrees at 10 bases. The V gene end was trimmed by 0 bases and the J gene end by 1 base; junction bases not matched to a gene: 6. The germline V gene has CDR1 SGDLS and CDR2 YYNGEE. This CDR3 is 17 amino acids long. This CDR3 is CASSVGASGGAQETQYF. DNA for the CDR3: TGTGCCAGCAGCGTAGGGGCGAGCGGGGGGGCCCAAGAGACCCAGTACTTC.

The chain joins TRBV7-7 to TRBJ2-5, with 8 bases aligning to TRBD2. Germline trimming cut 5 bases from V and 5 bases from J; bases unmatched to any gene: 10. Germline CDR1 reads SSHAT; CDR2 reads FNYEAQ (reference sequence). The CDR3 runs 15 residues. CDR3 DNA: TGTGCCAGCAGCCCCTTGTCGGGGGGGATTGAGACCCAGTACTTC. Amino acids: CASSPLSGGIETQYF.

The CDR3: CASSESRGNYGYTF. CDR3 DNA sequence: TGTGCCAGCAGTGAATCCAGGGGCAACTATGGCTACACCTTC. The chain carries TRBV2 and TRBJ1-2; D possibly corresponds to TRBD1 (6 bases). CDR3 length equals 14 residues. V was trimmed by 2 bases and J by 2 bases, leaving 9 bases between them. Germline V gives CDR1 SNHLY, CDR2 FYNNEI.

This sequence joins TRBV5-1 and TRBJ1-6, with unresolved D. V lost 0 bases and J 9 bases, leaving 7 bases between the germline ends. The CDR3 is 13 residues long. CDR1 SGHRS and CDR2 YFSETQ come from the germline V gene. The CDR3 is CASSLGSPSPLHF. The CDR3 bases are TGCGCCAGCAGCTTGGGCAGTCCTTCACCCCTCCACTTT.

The chain links TRBV7-2 to TRBJ1-2; 7 nucleotides agree with TRBD1. The CDR3 length is 15 residues. The V gene end was trimmed by 5 bases and the J gene end by 2 bases; junction bases not matched to a gene: 8. Germline assignment: CDR1 SGHTA and CDR2 FQGNSA. The CDR3 protein is CASSPTLGQNYGYTF. Here the CDR3 DNA reads TGTGCCAGCAGCCCAACCCTGGGACAGAACTATGGCTACACCTTC.

The rearrangement links TRBV9 to TRBJ1-4; no clear D gene. The CDR3 length is 14 residues. Germline assignment: CDR1 SGDLS and CDR2 YYNGEE. With 1 base removed from V and 0 bases from J, the gap between germline ends came to 4 bases. CDR3 bases: TGTGCCAGCAGCGTACTTGCAACTAATGAAAAACTGTTTTTT. Translating it yields CASSVLATNEKLFF.

The V gene is TRBV30, the J gene TRBJ1-5, with a weak D call TRBD1 (5 bases). Germline assignment: CDR1 GTSNPN and CDR2 SVGIG (reference sequence). The V end lost 0 bases, the J end lost 3 bases, and 9 bases lay between the germline ends. This CDR3 comprises 14 residues. CDR3 nucleotide sequence: TGTGCCTGGAGTGTACCCAGGGACAATCAGCCCCAGCATTTT. Translated: CAWSVPRDNQPQHF.

As concerns this clone: One end of the junction varies from germline; a read error may be responsible. The genes are TRBV7-7 and TRBJ2-5, with D possibly TRBD2 on 6 matching bases. CDR1 and CDR2 from the germline V gene are SSHAT and FNYEAQ (reference sequence). This CDR3 has 14 amino acids. CDR3 sequence: CASSAPGLLETQYF. The CDR3 region has the DNA TGTGCTAGCAGTGCCCCGGGACTCCTGGAGACCCAGTACTTC.

This clone was observed once. This chain uses TRBV9 with TRBJ1-1; D call uncertain. Looked up from germline, CDR1 is SGDLS and CDR2 is YYNGEE. The CDR3 is made up of 15 amino acids. Trimming took 0 bases from V and 2 from J, leaving 11 bases between them. DNA for the CDR3: TGTGCCAGCAGCGTAGTTTCCCAGACAAACACTGAAGCTTTCTTT. It specifies CASSVVSQTNTEAFF.

The genes are TRBV19 and TRBJ2-1; D is uncertain. V lost 5 bases to trimming and J lost 2 bases, with 4 bases between them. Germline values: CDR1 LNHDA, CDR2 SQIVND (reference sequence). The CDR3 totals 12 residues. The CDR3 is CASSPTYNEQFF. The CDR3 DNA reads as TGTGCCAGTAGTCCTACCTACAATGAGCAGTTCTTC.

The genes are TRBV27 and TRBJ2-7; no clear D gene. The CDR3 runs 14 residues. The germline V and J ends were trimmed by 0 bases and 1 base, with 7 bases remaining between them. Germline loops: CDR1 MNHEY, CDR2 SMNVEV (reference sequence). The CDR3 region has the DNA TGTGCCAGCAGTTTATCCCGCAGGTCCTACGAGCAGTACTTC. Its protein product is CASSLSRRSYEQYF.

CDR3 sequence reads: CASSEGSGGGYRDTQYF. The CDR3 DNA is TGTGCCAGCAGTGAGGGGAGCGGGGGGGGTTATAGAGATACGCAGTATTTT. This chain connects TRBV2 to TRBJ2-3; 10 bases line up with TRBD2. CDR3 size: 17 residues. With 3 bases clipped from V and 5 bases from J, the junction kept 11 bases outside the gene matches. Germline loops: CDR1 SNHLY, CDR2 FYNNEI.

This clone has more than one count but fewer than ten. The V call is TRBV28, the J call TRBJ1-5; D unresolved. The ends were cut back, 4 bases at V and 7 bases at J, with 14 bases in the middle. CDR3 length: 14 residues. CDR1 and CDR2 from the germline V gene are MDHEN and SYDVKM. Here the CDR3 reads CASSSIGREQPQHF. In DNA form, the CDR3 reads TGTGCCAGCAGTTCCATCGGACGGGAGCAGCCCCAGCATTTT.

The V call is TRBV11-3, the J call TRBJ2-3; 7 bases line up with TRBD2. CDR1 is SGHNT, CDR2 YENEEA, per germline. The CDR3 has 16 residues. V shed 1 base, J shed 1 base, and the junction held 5 bases outside the gene matches. CDR3 nucleotide sequence: TGTGCCAGCAGCTTAGGAGCGGGGCTAGGCACAGATACGCAGTATTTT. This codes for CASSLGAGLGTDTQYF.

The chain employs TRBV29-1 and TRBJ2-1; maybe TRBD2 (6 bases). Per the germline V gene, CDR1 is SQVTM and CDR2 is ANQGSEA. Trimming stripped 5 bases from V and 0 bases from J, with 11 bases between. CDR3 length: 14 residues. DNA for the CDR3: TGCAGCGTTAGTCCCGGGGGCTCCTACAATGAGCAGTTCTTC. Amino acid sequence: CSVSPGGSYNEQFF.

The chain links TRBV4-1 to TRBJ2-1, with 7 bases fitting TRBD1. Trimming at V came to 1 base and at J to 4 bases, leaving 4 bases not matched to a gene. Germline CDR1 MGHRA, CDR2 YSYEKL. The CDR3 covers 15 residues. The CDR3 nucleotides are TGCGCCAGCAGCCAAGGTACAGGGGTTTACAATGAGCAGTTCTTC. It yields the protein CASSQGTGVYNEQFF.

The V and J genes are TRBV30 and TRBJ1-2; 10 bases are shared with TRBD1. From germline, CDR1 is GTSNPN and CDR2 SVGIG (reference sequence). The junction had 1 base not matched to a gene; V was cut back by 5 bases and J by 4 bases. The CDR3 covers 12 residues. The CDR3 spells CAWGTGVYGYTF. DNA for the CDR3: TGTGCCTGGGGGACAGGGGTCTATGGCTACACCTTC.

V usage is TRBV28 and J usage is TRBJ2-7; 7 positions agree with TRBD1. This CDR3 contains 14 residues. The V segment lost 7 bases and the J segment 0 bases; nucleotides outside the gene matches: 6. Germline V gene data show CDR1 as MDHEN and CDR2 as SYDVKM. CDR3 residues: CASNPGQLSYEQYF. The CDR3 DNA is TGTGCCAGCAACCCGGGACAGCTCTCCTACGAGCAGTACTTC.

The chain employs TRBV3-1 (or the pseudogene TRBV3-2) and TRBJ1-4, with 7 bases that match TRBD1. Germline values: CDR1 LGHDT, CDR2 YNNKEL (reference sequence). The CDR3 is made up of 15 amino acids. Trimming removed 3 bases from V and 2 bases from J; junction bases left unmatched: 3. CDR3 sequence reads: CASSQVRGTNEKLFF. CDR3 DNA: TGTGCCAGCAGCCAGGTCAGGGGGACTAATGAAAAACTGTTTTTT.

The chain is built from TRBV28 and TRBJ2-3; D perhaps matches TRBD2 (6 bases). The length of the CDR3 is 14 residues. Germline V CDR1 and CDR2: MDHEN, SYDVKM. Trimming removed 6 bases from V and 0 bases from J, with 10 bases in between. The CDR3 DNA sequence: TGTGCCAGCAGCTCCGGGACTAGCACAGATACGCAGTATTTT. It yields the protein CASSSGTSTDTQYF.

This rearrangement joins TRBV7-2 to TRBJ2-3, with D tentatively TRBD2 (6 bases). The length of the CDR3 is 15 residues. Germline V gives CDR1 SGHTA, CDR2 FQGNSA. V was pared by 1 base and J by 6 bases, with 14 bases between. CDR3 in DNA: TGTGCCAGCAGCTTAGAGGCGGGACCCAACGATACGCAGTATTTT. Its protein is CASSLEAGPNDTQYF.

The V call is TRBV18, the J call TRBJ1-3; TRBD1 is a possible D gene (5 bases). From germline, CDR1 is KGHSH and CDR2 LQKENI. The CDR3 sequence is 16 residues long. V lost 4 bases and J lost 0, with 13 bases in between. The DNA for the CDR3 is TGTGCCAGCTCACGCAGCGGGACGGACTCTGGAAACACCATATATTTT. Translation gives CASSRSGTDSGNTIYF.